Listed below are T cell receptor beta chains from one sample, sequenced in a study of blood T cell repertoires in COVID-19. The repertoire was sequenced with immunoSEQ multiplex PCR; TCRdb's copy has only in-frame clones and lacks some. The sample holds around 400,000 clones, less than 90% seen once. The source material was PBMCs or T cells enriched from blood (not recorded which). These receptors all stem from a woman aged 50 to 60 who had recovered from COVID-19. CDR3s include the opening cysteine and the closing phenylalanine or tryptophan. A D gene is named only where the DNA matches it firmly.

TRBJ2-1 | TRBV5-1 | NA | CASTEGNEQFF
TRBJ1-5 | TRBV19 | NA | CASSPQSSPQHF
TRBJ2-2 | TRBV19 | TRBD2 | CASSILLAGASTGELFF
TRBJ2-5 | TRBV24-1 | NA | CATSDLNRARYETQYF
TRBJ2-1 | TRBV11-3 | NA | CASSSLRWRNEQFF
TRBJ1-6 | TRBV18 | TRBD1 | CASSLHGQGYNSPLHF
TRBJ2-1 | TRBV19 | NA | CASSISGRKDEQFF
TRBJ2-6 | TRBV5-4 | TRBD2 | CASSLALAGSSGANVLTF
TRBJ1-2 | TRBV7-3 | TRBD1 | CASSLLRGQGGYTF
TRBJ2-7 | TRBV4-3 | NA | CASSQEAHLVQYF
TRBJ1-5 | TRBV7-2 | NA | CASSLQGNQPQHF
TRBJ1-3 | TRBV27 | NA | CASSSSSGNTIYF
TRBJ1-1 | TRBV9 | TRBD1 | CASSPHRDSFSTEAFF
TRBJ1-1 | TRBV10-3 | TRBD1 | CAIRLGQANTEAFF
TRBJ2-3 | TRBV12-3/TRBV12-4 | NA | CASSPRGTDTQYF
TRBJ2-1 | TRBV4-2 | NA | CASSHPTGPREQFF
TRBJ1-2 | TRBV19 | TRBD1 | CASSNTGTGYGYTF
TRBJ2-7 | TRBV28 | TRBD1 | CASSLRAGGSYEQYF
TRBJ1-1 | TRBV7-2 | NA | CASSLGGTLRTEAFF
TRBJ2-1 | TRBV11-2 | NA | CASQANLYNEQFF
TRBJ1-2 | TRBV4-3 | NA | CASSQVAGTFEDYGYTF
TRBJ1-2 | TRBV11-1 | TRBD1 | CASSSQTGDYGYTF
TRBJ1-2 | TRBV14 | TRBD1 | CASSLGGFYGYTF
TRBJ1-2 | TRBV19 | NA | CASTPQGSYGYTF
TRBJ1-2 | TRBV3-1/TRBV3-2 | TRBD1 | CASSKDRGSNGYTF
TRBJ1-3 | TRBV4-2 | TRBD1 | CASSQAGGSGNTIYF
TRBJ1-1 | TRBV10-3 | TRBD1 | CAIGGTGSTEAFF
TRBJ2-7 | TRBV21-1 | NA | CASSKGCAYEQYF
TRBJ2-3 | TRBV12-3/TRBV12-4 | NA | CASSQLSDTQYF
TRBJ2-3 | TRBV7-2 | TRBD2 | CASSTGPGRADTQYF
TRBJ1-1 | TRBV11-2 | TRBD1 | CASSKGQAMNTEAFF
TRBJ1-2 | TRBV3-1/TRBV3-2 | TRBD1 | CASSHRDRANYGYTF
TRBJ1-2 | TRBV4-2 | NA | CASRRSQDYTGGYTF
TRBJ2-3 | TRBV7-3 | TRBD2 | CASSLEGGRADTQYF
TRBJ1-2 | TRBV5-6 | NA | CASSVDRNGYTF
TRBJ1-5 | TRBV6-1 | NA | CASSEGTVSNQPQHF
TRBJ1-2 | TRBV5-8 | NA | CASSQDRARVNF
TRBJ1-5 | TRBV4-1 | NA | CASSQTGGSQPQHF
TRBJ1-2 | TRBV7-9 | TRBD1 | CASSLSGTAYNYGYTF
TRBJ2-1 | TRBV4-1 | TRBD2 | CASSQSGTRGNREQFF
TRBJ1-5 | TRBV27 | NA | CASSPMGRALGQPQHF
TRBJ2-7 | TRBV27 | NA | CASSPDHSRTYEQYF
TRBJ2-7 | TRBV7-2 | TRBD2 | CASSPPPLAGYEQYF
TRBJ2-7 | TRBV7-2 | TRBD2 | CASSLEIAGHYEQYF
TRBJ1-2 | TRBV14 | TRBD1 | CASSQVGGRRNYGYTF
TRBJ2-6 | TRBV30 | NA | CAWSRETSGANVLTF
TRBJ1-1 | TRBV19 | TRBD1 | CASSLSGGNTEAFF
TRBJ2-7 | TRBV29-1 | TRBD2 | CSVDAGGNYEQYF
TRBJ2-1 | TRBV7-3 | NA | CASSLTGEQQFF
TRBJ1-6 | TRBV5-1 | NA | CASSLGSSYNSPLHF
TRBJ1-6 | TRBV11-3 | TRBD1 | CASSRKTGGYSPLHF
TRBJ1-1 | TRBV27 | NA | CASSFRPQGLANTEAFF
TRBJ1-4 | TRBV27 | NA | CASSTRGSTNEKLFF
TRBJ1-1 | TRBV5-1 | TRBD1 | CASSPLTGANTEAFF
TRBJ1-1 | TRBV18 | NA | CASSQAYRMNTEAFF
TRBJ1-1 | TRBV3-1/TRBV3-2 | NA | CASSQDAPQEAFF
TRBJ1-2 | TRBV5-1 | TRBD1 | CASSLGQGALGYGYTF
TRBJ2-6 | TRBV5-4 | TRBD1 | CASSGRQGAHGANVLTF
TRBJ1-1 | TRBV27 | NA | CASRQGHQNTEAFF